This note documents a single TCR beta chain sequence. This sample is drawn from a study of blood T cell repertoires in COVID-19. Study in general: Two consecutive negative NP/OP PCR tests, clearance, or resolved symptoms defined Cohort 3 recovery.

Assignment of participants to cohorts was predicated upon participant-reported clinical history. Original processing notes: Amplifying reference gene primers gave estimates of nucleated cell counts. TCRdb's table, derived via immunoSEQ multiplex PCR, lists solely in-frame clones and lacks some. The V and J calls and clone size were taken over from that table, and D and trimming were inferred from the DNA. The data contain roughly 200,000 clones, roughly 84% of them singletons. The V gene lost 4 bases and the J gene lost 0 bases, with 19 bases spanning the gap. The CDR3 covers 18 residues. CDR1 and CDR2 (germline): LNHDA, SQIVND (reference sequence).

Sequenced: PBMCs or T cells enriched from blood (not recorded which). This chain links TRBV19 with TRBJ2-4; possibly TRBD1 for D (5 bases). This TCR was recovered from a man between 25 and 39 years old in a cohort exposed to, infected with or recovered from COVID-19 (not recorded which). In DNA, the CDR3 is TGTGCCAGTAGTAGGGTCAGGGTCTCGACCATAGCCAAAAACATTCAGTACTTC. Translation: CASSRVRVSTIAKNIQYF.